This T cell receptor beta chain appears in the sequencing data of a study of graft-versus-host responses after intestinal transplantation. Study-level background: The study gave all recipients anti-thymocyte globulin induction, then tacrolimus and steroids for about 3 years.

The V and J ends lost 7 bases and 1 base, in that order; junction bases with no gene match: 11. Germline CDR1 is SQVTM and CDR2 is ANQGSEA. The CDR3 has 15 amino acids. Sequencing was performed with immunoSEQ multiplex PCR; in TCRdb, only in-frame clones are kept and a portion is missing. The top ten clones hold 5% to 7% of a sample with tens of thousands of clones, approximately 92% of them seen once. This clonotype was obtained from a human patient who received an intestinal transplant, so some T cells may come from the graft donor. The chain uses TRBV29-1 and TRBJ2-5; 8 bases match TRBD2. The sequencing here drew on PBMCs, taken 750 to 850 days after a first intestinal transplant, on the day of a second. CDR3 in DNA: TGCAGCGCCCGCCGGGGGGGCAGCCCCCAAGAGACCCAGTACTTC. This gives the protein CSARRGGSPQETQYF.